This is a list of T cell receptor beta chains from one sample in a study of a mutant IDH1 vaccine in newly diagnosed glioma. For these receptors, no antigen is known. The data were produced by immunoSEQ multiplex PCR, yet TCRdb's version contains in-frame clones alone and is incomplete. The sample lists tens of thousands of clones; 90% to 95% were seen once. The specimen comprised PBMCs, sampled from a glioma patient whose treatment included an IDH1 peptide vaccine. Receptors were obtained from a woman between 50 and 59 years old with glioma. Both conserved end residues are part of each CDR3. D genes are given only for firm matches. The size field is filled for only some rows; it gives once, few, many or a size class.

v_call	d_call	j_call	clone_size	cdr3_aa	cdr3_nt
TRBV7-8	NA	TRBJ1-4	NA	CASSLGQLETNEKLFF	TGTGCCAGCAGCTTAGGACAGTTAGAAACTAATGAAAAACTGTTTTTT
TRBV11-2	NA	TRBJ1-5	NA	CASSLGGQGGQPQHF	TGTGCCAGCAGCTTAGGAGGCCAGGGAGGACAGCCCCAGCATTTT
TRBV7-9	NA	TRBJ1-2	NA	CASSTGFGYTF	TGTGCCAGCAGCACAGGGTTTGGCTACACCTTC
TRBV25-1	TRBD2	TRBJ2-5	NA	CASSDSGSSPQETQYF	TGTGCCAGCAGTGATAGCGGGAGTTCCCCCCAAGAGACCCAGTACTTC
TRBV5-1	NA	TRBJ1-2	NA	CASSLVEMGYGYTF	TGCGCCAGCAGCTTGGTGGAAATGGGCTATGGCTACACCTTC
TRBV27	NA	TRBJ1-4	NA	CASSSLGHPNEKLFF	TGTGCCAGCAGTTCGCTCGGACACCCTAATGAAAAACTGTTTTTT
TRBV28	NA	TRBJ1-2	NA	CASSFTTYGYTF	TGTGCCAGCAGTTTCACTACCTATGGCTACACCTTC
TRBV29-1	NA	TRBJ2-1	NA	CSVEVQGHYNEQFF	TGCAGCGTTGAAGTCCAGGGACATTACAATGAGCAGTTCTTC
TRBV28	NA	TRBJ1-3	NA	CASSLGRTSGNTIYF	TGTGCCAGCAGTTTGGGGAGAACCTCTGGAAACACCATATATTTT
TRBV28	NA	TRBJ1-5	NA	CASSLRRQVNAPQHF	TGTGCCAGCAGTCTCCGACGACAGGTTAATGCGCCCCAGCATTTT
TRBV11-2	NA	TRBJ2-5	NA	CASSLAQETIETQYF	TGTGCCAGCAGCTTAGCCCAGGAGACCATAGAGACCCAGTACTTC
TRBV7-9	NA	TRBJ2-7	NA	CASSPGGRGWNEQYF	TGTGCCAGCAGCCCTGGGGGGCGAGGGTGGAACGAGCAGTACTTC
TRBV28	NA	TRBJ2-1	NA	CASMRYNEQFF	TGTGCCAGCATGAGGTACAATGAGCAGTTCTTC
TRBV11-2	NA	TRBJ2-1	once	CASSLGNNEQFF	TGTGCCAGCAGCTTAGGGAACAATGAGCAGTTCTTC
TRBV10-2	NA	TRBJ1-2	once	CASRGVVELYTF	TGCGCCAGCAGAGGGGTAGTGGAACTGTACACCTTC
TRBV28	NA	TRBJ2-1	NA	CASRTFDGEQFF	TGTGCCAGCAGGACTTTTGACGGCGAGCAGTTCTTC
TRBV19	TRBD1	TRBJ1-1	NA	CASVSQGDTEAFF	TGTGCCAGTGTCAGTCAGGGGGACACTGAAGCTTTCTTT
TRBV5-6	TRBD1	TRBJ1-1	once	CASSDRDRGAFF	TGTGCCAGCAGCGACCGGGACAGGGGTGCTTTCTTT
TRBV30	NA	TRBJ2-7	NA	CAWLRGKYHEQYF	TGTGCCTGGCTCCGGGGGAAGTACCACGAGCAGTACTTC
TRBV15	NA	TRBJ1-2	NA	CATSGTATMGYTF	TGTGCCACCAGCGGGACGGCCACTATGGGCTACACCTTC
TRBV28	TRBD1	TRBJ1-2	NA	CASSSAQGDGYTF	TGTGCCAGCAGTTCAGCGCAGGGGGACGGCTACACCTTC
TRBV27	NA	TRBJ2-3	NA	CASSLQPSTDTQYF	TGTGCCAGCAGTTTACAGCCTAGCACAGATACGCAGTATTTT
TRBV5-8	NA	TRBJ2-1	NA	CASSLFSTYNEQFF	TGTGCCAGCAGCTTGTTCAGTACCTACAATGAGCAGTTCTTC
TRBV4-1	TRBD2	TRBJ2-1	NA	CASSHFFRGGRANEQFF	TGCGCCAGCAGCCACTTCTTTCGGGGCGGGAGGGCCAATGAGCAGTTCTTC
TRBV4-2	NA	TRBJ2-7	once	CASSQDRRTYEQYF	TGTGCCAGCAGCCAAGACCGCCGTACCTACGAGCAGTACTTC
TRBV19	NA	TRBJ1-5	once	CASSLRRSKIYSNQPQHF	TGTGCCAGTAGTCTCCGAAGGAGTAAGATTTATAGCAATCAGCCCCAGCATTTT
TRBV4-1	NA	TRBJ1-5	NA	CASSQPGRDSNQPQHF	TGCGCCAGCAGCCAACCAGGTCGGGATAGCAATCAGCCCCAGCATTTT
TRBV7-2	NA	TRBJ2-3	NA	CASSRLLSHGLTDTQYF	TGTGCCAGCAGCCGACTTCTATCTCACGGCCTCACAGATACGCAGTATTTT
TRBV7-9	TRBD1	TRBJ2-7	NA	CASSLAGQPSYEQYF	TGTGCCAGCAGCTTAGCGGGACAGCCCTCCTACGAGCAGTACTTC
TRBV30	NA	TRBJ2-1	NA	CAWSWANEQFF	TGTGCCTGGAGTTGGGCCAATGAGCAGTTCTTC
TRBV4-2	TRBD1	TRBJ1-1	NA	CASSQARTGGTEAFF	TGTGCCAGCAGCCAAGCCAGGACAGGGGGCACTGAAGCTTTCTTT
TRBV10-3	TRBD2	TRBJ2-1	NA	CAISEGLAGGNEQFF	TGTGCCATCAGTGAAGGTCTAGCGGGAGGTAATGAGCAGTTCTTC
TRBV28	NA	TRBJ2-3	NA	CASSTGSTDTQYF	TGTGCCAGCAGTACCGGGAGCACAGATACGCAGTATTTT
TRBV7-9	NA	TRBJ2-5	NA	CASSLGLPGAETQYF	TGTGCCAGCAGCTTGGGACTTCCGGGGGCAGAGACCCAGTACTTC
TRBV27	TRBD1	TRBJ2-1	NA	CASRPGQVTSEQFF	TGTGCCAGCAGACCAGGACAGGTTACCTCTGAGCAGTTCTTC
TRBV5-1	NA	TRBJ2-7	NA	CASSFGSYEQYF	TGCGCCAGCAGCTTCGGCTCCTACGAGCAGTACTTC
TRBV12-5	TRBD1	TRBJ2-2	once	CASGLAGGPGELFF	TGTGCTAGTGGTTTGGCAGGGGGCCCCGGGGAGCTGTTTTTT
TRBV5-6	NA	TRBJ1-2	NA	CASSLDSNYGYTF	TGTGCCAGCAGCTTGGACAGTAACTATGGCTACACCTTC
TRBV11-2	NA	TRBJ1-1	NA	CASSLGHSGEAFF	TGTGCCAGCAGCTTAGGTCACAGTGGTGAAGCTTTCTTT
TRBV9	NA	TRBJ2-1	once	CASSVVGALNEQFF	TGTGCCAGCAGCGTAGTTGGAGCCCTCAATGAGCAGTTCTTC
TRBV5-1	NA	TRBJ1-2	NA	CASSLEAGRGYGYTF	TGCGCCAGCAGCTTGGAGGCAGGGCGAGGCTATGGCTACACCTTC
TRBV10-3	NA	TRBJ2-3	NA	CAISESPPTVGTQYF	TGTGCCATCAGTGAGTCCCCCCCGACAGTTGGTACGCAGTATTTT
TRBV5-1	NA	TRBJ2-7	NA	CASSLEGDPYEQYF	TGCGCCAGCAGCTTGGAAGGGGATCCCTACGAGCAGTACTTC
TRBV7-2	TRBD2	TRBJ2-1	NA	CASSFKAGPYNEQFF	TGTGCCAGCAGCTTTAAAGCGGGACCGTACAATGAGCAGTTCTTC
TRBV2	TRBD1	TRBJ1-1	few	CASSVRGREAFF	TGTGCCAGCAGTGTGAGGGGGCGGGAAGCTTTCTTT
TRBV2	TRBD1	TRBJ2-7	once	CASSEVGQGAYEQYF	TGTGCCAGCAGTGAAGTGGGACAGGGGGCTTACGAGCAGTACTTC
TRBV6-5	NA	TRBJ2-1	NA	CASSYRDSRMAQFF	TGTGCCAGCAGTTACCGGGACTCCAGAATGGCGCAGTTCTTC